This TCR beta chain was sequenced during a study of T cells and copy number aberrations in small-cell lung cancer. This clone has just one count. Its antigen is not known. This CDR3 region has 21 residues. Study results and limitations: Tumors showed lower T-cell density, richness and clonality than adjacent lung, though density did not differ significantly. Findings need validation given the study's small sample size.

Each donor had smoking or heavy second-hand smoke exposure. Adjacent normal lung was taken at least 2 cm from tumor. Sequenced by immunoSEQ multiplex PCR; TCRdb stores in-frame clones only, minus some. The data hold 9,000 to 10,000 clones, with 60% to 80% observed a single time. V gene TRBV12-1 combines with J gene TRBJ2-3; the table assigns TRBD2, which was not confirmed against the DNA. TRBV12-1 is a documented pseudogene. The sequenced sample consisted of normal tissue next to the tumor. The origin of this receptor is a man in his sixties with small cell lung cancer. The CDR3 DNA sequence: TGTGCCAGCAGCTTTGCGCAGATTTGGCTAGCGGGCCCTTCTAGCACAGATACGCAGTATTTT. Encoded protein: CASSFAQIWLAGPSSTDTQYF.